This entry lists 9 T cell receptor beta chains sequenced from one sample in a study of shared clonotypes between healthy human individuals. CD8 cells regarded as naive lacked CD45RO, were positively chosen for CCR7, and omitted terminally differentiated effector memory CD45RA+ cells. Profiled with immunoSEQ multiplex PCR; TCRdb holds only in-frame clones, not every one. The sample yields 600,000 or so clones, roughly 95% seen once. Source material: naive CD8+ T cells sorted from blood. These receptors all come from a woman between 25 and 40 years old in good health.

The rearrangement joins TRBV21-1 to TRBJ2-6; the table's D call, TRBD1, has no DNA check behind it. TRBV21-1 is assigned pseudogene status. The CDR3 totals 19 residues. The CDR3 reads CASSKEAPGQSSGANVLTF. CDR3 sequence (DNA): TGTGCCAGCAGCAAAGAGGCCCCAGGCCAGAGCTCTGGGGCCAACGTCCTGACTTTC.

V usage is TRBV2 and J usage is TRBJ2-5; tentative D call: TRBD2 (5 bases). The V end lost 6 bases, the J end lost 5 bases, and 16 bases lay between the germline ends. Germline CDR1 is SNHLY and CDR2 is FYNNEI. The CDR3 runs 14 residues. CDR3 DNA sequence: TGTGCCAGCAGCGCCTTAGAGGGTGGGGAGACCCAGTACTTC. Translating it yields CASSALEGGETQYF. Supplemented by reference TRBV2 and TRBJ2-5, the full variable domain reads EPEVTQTPSHQVTQMGQEVILRCVPISNHLYFYWYRQILGQKVEFLVSFYNNEISEKSEIFDDQFSVERPDGSNFTLKIRSTKLEDSAMYFCASSALEGGETQYFGPGTRLLVL.

The genes are TRBV27 and TRBJ1-1, with 8 bases matching TRBD1. V was pared by 3 bases and J by 7 bases, with 4 bases of the junction left unmatched. The germline CDR1 and CDR2 sequences are MNHEY and SMNVEV (reference sequence). CDR3 length equals 13 residues. CDR3 coding DNA: TGTGCCAGCAGTTTTAACGGACAGGGTGAAGCTTTCTTT. Residues: CASSFNGQGEAFF.

The rearrangement links TRBV27 to TRBJ1-1, with 9 bases fitting TRBD1. This CDR3 spans 14 amino acids. J gave up 5 bases and V 6 bases, and 7 bases lay outside the gene matches. Germline V lookup: CDR1 MNHEY, CDR2 SMNVEV (reference sequence). Here the CDR3 reads CASRTGGASTEAFF. The CDR3, as DNA: TGTGCCAGCAGAACAGGGGGCGCATCAACTGAAGCTTTCTTT.

The CDR3 nucleotides are TGTGCCATCAAAGGGGACCTCTACAATGAGCAGTTCTTC. Translating gives CAIKGDLYNEQFF. This chain links TRBV10-3 with TRBJ2-1, with D perhaps being TRBD1 or TRBD2 (5 bases each). The V end was cut by 7 bases, the J end by 3 bases, with 10 bases between. The CDR3 covers 13 residues. The V gene's germline CDR1 is ENHRY and CDR2 SYGVKD.

The V gene is TRBV27, the J gene TRBJ2-7, with 11 bases lining up with TRBD2. J was trimmed by 6 bases and V by 5 bases; bases with no gene match: 6. CDR1 MNHEY and CDR2 SMNVEV come from the germline V gene (reference sequence). The CDR3 runs 14 residues. The CDR3 DNA follows: TGTGCCAGCAGTATAGCGGGAGGGCCGGGCGAGCAGTACTTC. Protein: CASSIAGGPGEQYF.

The J gene is TRBJ2-1, the V gene TRBV28; D call uncertain. Germline V CDR1 and CDR2: MDHEN, SYDVKM. The CDR3 covers 12 residues. The ends were cut back, 3 bases at V and 5 bases at J, with 5 bases in the middle. The CDR3 DNA reads as TGTGCCAGCAGTTTCCTTCACAATGAGCAGTTCTTC. Protein sequence: CASSFLHNEQFF.

This chain joins TRBV5-8 and TRBJ2-7; 7 nucleotides line up with TRBD1. Trimming cost V 0 bases and J 1 base; bases outside gene matches: 7. The CDR3 is 16 residues long. Per the germline V gene, CDR1 is SGHTS and CDR2 is YDEGEE. This CDR3 reads CASSLAFRTGSYEQYF. The CDR3, as DNA: TGTGCCAGCAGCTTGGCTTTCCGGACAGGATCCTACGAGCAGTACTTC.

The J gene is TRBJ1-1, the V gene TRBV28; no definite D call. CDR1 and CDR2 from the germline V gene are MDHEN and SYDVKM. Trimming removed 5 bases at V and 1 base at J, with 11 bases between. The CDR3 spans 14 residues. The CDR3 bases are TGTGCCAGCAGTCCGATGGACGGGAACACTGAAGCTTTCTTT. As protein: CASSPMDGNTEAFF.